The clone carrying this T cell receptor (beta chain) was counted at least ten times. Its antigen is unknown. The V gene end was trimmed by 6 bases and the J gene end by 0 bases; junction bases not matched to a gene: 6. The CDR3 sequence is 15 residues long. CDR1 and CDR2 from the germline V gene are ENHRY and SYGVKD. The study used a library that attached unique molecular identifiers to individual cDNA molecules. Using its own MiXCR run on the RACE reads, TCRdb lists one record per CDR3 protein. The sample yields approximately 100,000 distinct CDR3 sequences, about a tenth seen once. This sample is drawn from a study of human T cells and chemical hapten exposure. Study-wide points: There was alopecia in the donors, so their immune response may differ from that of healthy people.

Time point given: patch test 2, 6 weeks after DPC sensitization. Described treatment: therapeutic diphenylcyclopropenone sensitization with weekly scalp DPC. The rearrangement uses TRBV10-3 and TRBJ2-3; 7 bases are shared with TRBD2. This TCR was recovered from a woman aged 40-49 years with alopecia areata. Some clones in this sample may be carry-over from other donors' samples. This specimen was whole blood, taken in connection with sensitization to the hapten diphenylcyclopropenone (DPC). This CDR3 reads CAIRDGTISTDTQYF. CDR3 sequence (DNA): TGTGCCATCAGAGACGGGACTATCAGCACAGATACGCAGTATTTT.